This paragraph covers one TCR beta chain sequence. Its antigen remains unidentified. The data were taken from a study of identifying expanded T cells in peripheral blood. Broader study findings: Differentially abundant clones: around 1.2 between replicates, roughly 16 at around 15 days, 19 at four.

During the collection period, no donor immune events like infections were recorded. The method was immunoSEQ multiplex PCR; TCRdb's version includes in-frame clones alone and lacks a portion of them. The sample includes around 85,000 clones, 88% of them seen just once. CDR1 and CDR2 (germline): LNHDA, SQIVND (reference sequence). The CDR3 is 13 amino acids. V shed 8 bases and J shed 4 bases, with 14 bases lying between them. This clonotype was obtained from a person aged 18 to 75 in good health. The sequenced sample was blood. This sequence joins TRBV19 and TRBJ1-1; a weak D match, TRBD1 (5 bases). The CDR3 sequence: CASSGIVGTEAFF. CDR3 sequence (DNA): TGTGCCAGTTCAGGGATAGTAGGCACTGAAGCTTTCTTT.